These 26 T cell receptor beta chains were sequenced from one sample in a study of blood T cell repertoires in COVID-19. The assay was immunoSEQ multiplex PCR, and TCRdb's table has in-frame clones only and misses some. Seen here are fewer than 150,000 clones, about 87% observed once, and the top ten hold roughly 4%. Sequenced material: peripheral blood. All receptors derive from a woman between 35 and 50 years old with acute or convalescent COVID-19.

The rearrangement uses TRBV6-2 or TRBV6-3 and TRBJ1-6; D remains ambiguous. Between the trimmed V and J ends, which lost 1 base and 6 bases, there was a span of 4 bases. CDR1 is MNHEY and CDR2 is SVGEGT in the germline V gene. The length of the CDR3 is 13 residues. This chain's CDR3 is CASSYFLNSPLHF. DNA of the CDR3: TGTGCCAGCAGTTACTTTCTTAATTCACCCCTCCACTTT.

V gene TRBV12-3 or TRBV12-4 combines with J gene TRBJ1-5; TRBD1 matches 9 bases. The CDR3 runs 13 residues. V trimming: 4 bases; J trimming: 6 bases; junction bases outside the gene matches: 1. As DNA, the CDR3 is TGTGCCAGCAGTTGGGACAGGGTTCAGCCCCAGCATTTT. It codes for CASSWDRVQPQHF.

V is TRBV7-9 and J is TRBJ1-4; D is ambiguous. The CDR3 length is 12 residues. The germline V gene encodes CDR1 SEHNR and CDR2 FQNEAQ (reference sequence). V lost 10 bases, J lost 7 bases, and 13 bases lay in between. CDR3 in amino acids: CATPLTSEKLFF. The CDR3 DNA sequence: TGTGCCACCCCGCTTACCAGTGAAAAACTGTTTTTT.

This clone was seen only once. The J gene is TRBJ2-1, the V gene TRBV5-1; D may be TRBD1 (6 bases). The CDR3 length is 13 residues. V was cut by 2 bases and J by 4 bases, with 7 bases left in between. Germline loops: CDR1 SGHRS, CDR2 YFSETQ. As DNA, the CDR3 is TGCGCCAGCAGCTTTAGGGGGTACAATGAGCAGTTCTTC. Protein sequence: CASSFRGYNEQFF.

Only one count was recorded for this clone. The rearrangement links TRBV5-4 to TRBJ2-3; possible D gene TRBD2, 6 bases. This CDR3 region has 15 residues. Germline assignment: CDR1 SGHNT and CDR2 YYREEE (reference sequence). The V gene lost 1 base and the J gene lost 0 bases, with 9 bases spanning the gap. CDR3 amino acids: CASSLRSGSTDTQYF. CDR3 nucleotides: TGTGCCAGCAGCTTGAGGAGCGGGAGCACAGATACGCAGTATTTT.

The chain combines TRBV19 with TRBJ2-7; 8 positions match TRBD1. The CDR3 consists of 13 residues. From germline, CDR1 is LNHDA and CDR2 SQIVND (reference sequence). V lost 6 bases, J lost 2 bases, and 3 bases stayed unmatched. This CDR3 reads CASRADRAYEQYF. CDR3 bases: TGTGCCAGTAGGGCGGACAGGGCCTACGAGCAGTACTTC.

The genes are TRBV2 and TRBJ2-3, with D maybe TRBD2 (6 bases). This CDR3 contains 15 residues. V was cut by 3 bases and J by 1 base, with 11 bases left in between. CDR1 is SNHLY and CDR2 is FYNNEI in the germline V gene. CDR3 in DNA: TGTGCCAGCAGTGATCAGGGCGGGGGCACAGATACGCAGTATTTT. Protein: CASSDQGGGTDTQYF.

The chain combines TRBV29-1 with TRBJ1-1; D not resolved. Trimming stripped 7 bases from V and 5 bases from J, with 11 bases between. In germline, CDR1 is SQVTM, CDR2 ANQGSEA. The CDR3 consists of 11 residues. CDR3 residues: CSAEGGTEAFF. Here the CDR3 DNA reads TGCAGCGCCGAGGGTGGGACTGAAGCTTTCTTT.

The V gene is TRBV6-5, the J gene TRBJ1-1; D uncertain. Germline V lookup: CDR1 MNHEY, CDR2 SVGAGI. The V gene lost 6 bases and the J gene lost 1 base, with 9 bases spanning the gap. This CDR3 is 13 amino acids long. The CDR3 loop reads CASRQSPNTEAFF. CDR3 coding DNA: TGTGCCAGCAGACAGTCCCCGAACACTGAAGCTTTCTTT.

The J gene is TRBJ2-7, the V gene TRBV27; 9 positions agree with TRBD2. V gave up 3 bases and J gave up 7 bases; unmatched junction bases: 13. The germline V gene has CDR1 MNHEY and CDR2 SMNVEV (reference sequence). The CDR3 contains 16 residues. The DNA for the CDR3 is TGTGCCAGCAGTTTTTCAAGGGCTAGCGGGGTGGGAGAGCAGTACTTC. This encodes CASSFSRASGVGEQYF.

A single count supports this clone. J is TRBJ2-7 and V is TRBV4-2; a weak D match, TRBD1 (6 bases). CDR1 and CDR2 from the germline V gene are LGHNA and YNFKEQ. The CDR3 extends over 15 amino acids. V was shortened by 1 base and J by 2 bases, with 12 bases between the two germline ends. Here the CDR3 reads CASSQAGANAYEQYF. CDR3 nucleotides: TGTGCCAGCAGCCAAGCAGGGGCCAACGCCTACGAGCAGTACTTC.

This clone showed up just a few times. This sequence joins TRBV12-3 or TRBV12-4 and TRBJ1-1, with unresolved D. This CDR3 spans 12 amino acids. Trimming left V 3 bases short and J 4 bases short, with 6 bases between. The CDR3 here is CASSFGSTEAFF. The CDR3 DNA reads TGTGCCAGCAGTTTCGGGAGCACTGAAGCTTTCTTT.

The chain recombines TRBV5-1 with TRBJ2-7; 9 nucleotides align to TRBD1. Trimming at V came to 2 bases and at J to 6 bases, leaving 3 bases not matched to a gene. The CDR3 has 13 amino acids. The germline V gene encodes CDR1 SGHRS and CDR2 YFSETQ. The CDR3 region has the DNA TGCGCCAGCAGCTTCCGGGACAGGGTCGAGCAGTACTTC. This codes for CASSFRDRVEQYF.

The J gene is TRBJ2-1, the V gene TRBV4-2, with TRBD1 as a possible D gene (5 bases). This CDR3 spans 15 amino acids. The V end lost 2 bases, the J end lost 4 bases, and 12 bases lay between the germline ends. Germline V lookup: CDR1 LGHNA, CDR2 YNFKEQ. The CDR3 bases are TGTGCCAGCAGCCAACTTGAAGGACAATACAATGAGCAGTTCTTC. Its translation is CASSQLEGQYNEQFF.

In its sample, this clone was seen once. V usage is TRBV28 and J usage is TRBJ1-1; D gene unclear. The CDR3 is 12 amino acids. V dropped 6 bases and J dropped 2 bases, with 7 bases sitting between them. Looked up from germline, CDR1 is MDHEN and CDR2 is SYDVKM. The CDR3 loop is CASSYANTEAFF. Written as DNA, the CDR3 is TGTGCCAGCAGCTATGCTAACACTGAAGCTTTCTTT. Drawing the rest from reference TRBV28 and TRBJ1-1, the complete variable domain is DVKVTQSSRYLVKRTGEKVFLECVQDMDHENMFWYRQDPGLGLRLIYFSYDVKMKEKGDIPEGYSVSREKKERFSLILESASTNQTSMYLCASSYANTEAFFGQGTRLTVV.

The chain links TRBV25-1 to TRBJ1-6; 10 nucleotides match TRBD1. This CDR3 region has 18 residues. The germline V gene encodes CDR1 MGHDK and CDR2 SYGVNS. CDR3 in DNA: TGTGGCCACGCCTACACTCGGGACAGGGGACATTATAATTCACCCCTCCACTTT. Its translation is CGHAYTRDRGHYNSPLHF.

V and J are TRBV24-1 and TRBJ2-3, with 8 positions matching TRBD1. CDR1 and CDR2 (germline): KGHDR, SFDVKD. This CDR3 is built from 14 residues. V was clipped by 5 bases and J by 4 bases; unmatched bases: 4. The CDR3 nucleotides read TGTGCCACCAGTGCCTCGACAGGGGCAGATACGCAGTATTTT. This gives the protein CATSASTGADTQYF.

This chain connects TRBV5-1 to TRBJ2-2; possibly TRBD1 for D (6 bases). The CDR3 extends over 16 amino acids. The germline V gene encodes CDR1 SGHRS and CDR2 YFSETQ. The V end lost 6 bases, the J end lost 0 bases, and 15 bases lay between the germline ends. In DNA, the CDR3 is TGCGCCAGCAAGGGGCAGGACAGTTCGAACACCGGGGAGCTGTTTTTT. Protein: CASKGQDSSNTGELFF.

This clone occurred once. The chain uses TRBV9 and TRBJ2-2; 12 nucleotides match TRBD2. V gave up 4 bases and J gave up 2 bases; unmatched junction bases: 9. The V gene's germline CDR1 is SGDLS and CDR2 YYNGEE. The CDR3 has 18 residues. The CDR3 is CASSTWTSGVLNTGELFF. For the CDR3, the DNA is TGTGCCAGCAGCACTTGGACTAGCGGGGTACTCAACACCGGGGAGCTGTTTTTT.

The rearrangement uses TRBV6-5 and TRBJ2-4, with 9 bases fitting TRBD1. The V gene end was trimmed by 8 bases and the J gene end by 7 bases; junction bases not matched to a gene: 6. This CDR3 contains 13 residues. CDR1 is MNHEY, CDR2 SVGAGI, per germline. In DNA, the CDR3 is TGTGCCAGCCGTAAGGGACAGGGCAACATTCAGTACTTC. Protein sequence: CASRKGQGNIQYF.

This sequence joins TRBV5-6 and TRBJ1-5; no firm D call. The V gene's germline CDR1 is SGHDT and CDR2 YYEEEE. Trimming stripped 4 bases from V and 7 bases from J, with 9 bases between. The CDR3 has 12 residues. The CDR3 bases are TGTGCCAGCAGCCCACTCGAGCAGCCCCAGCATTTT. This gives the protein CASSPLEQPQHF.

The V and J genes are TRBV27 and TRBJ1-2; the match to TRBD1 covers 9 bases. Losses at the gene ends were 6 bases for V and 2 bases for J; bases not matched to a gene: 4. This CDR3 is 14 amino acids long. Germline values: CDR1 MNHEY, CDR2 SMNVEV (reference sequence). The CDR3 spells CASRDRGRNYGYTF. The CDR3 DNA is TGTGCCAGCAGGGACAGGGGAAGGAACTATGGCTACACCTTC.

The genes are TRBV4-1 and TRBJ2-5, with 7 positions matching TRBD1. CDR1 MGHRA and CDR2 YSYEKL come from the germline V gene. With 1 base clipped from V and 3 bases from J, the junction kept 11 bases outside the gene matches. The CDR3 has 17 residues. The CDR3 sequence is CASSQAGWDSSKETQYF. The CDR3 DNA follows: TGCGCCAGCAGCCAAGCCGGATGGGACAGTTCTAAAGAGACCCAGTACTTC.

The V call is TRBV25-1, the J call TRBJ2-5, with TRBD2 as a possible D gene (5 bases). The germline V gene encodes CDR1 MGHDK and CDR2 SYGVNS. CDR3 size: 15 residues. V was clipped by 0 bases and J by 5 bases, with 13 bases between them. The CDR3 here is CASSEYRRTQETQYF. The CDR3 DNA sequence: TGTGCCAGCAGTGAATATCGCCGGACTCAGGAGACCCAGTACTTC.

The chain uses TRBV11-1 and TRBJ1-6; D call uncertain. The CDR3 length is 13 residues. V was shortened by 5 bases and J by 7 bases, with 9 bases between the two germline ends. In germline, CDR1 is SGHAT, CDR2 FQDESV (reference sequence). In nucleotides, the CDR3 is TGTGCCAGCAGCATTACTAGGAATTCACCCCTCCACTTT. Amino acid sequence: CASSITRNSPLHF. Complete variable domain (other parts from reference TRBV11-1 and TRBJ1-6): EAEVAQSPRYKITEKSQAVAFWCDPISGHATLYWYRQILGQGPELLVQFQDESVVDDSQLPKDRFSAERLKGVDSTLKIQPAELGDSAMYLCASSITRNSPLHFGNGTRLTVT.

The J gene is TRBJ1-5, the V gene TRBV2; the D is unclear. The V end lost 2 bases, the J end lost 9 bases, and 14 bases lay between the germline ends. The CDR3 sequence is 14 residues long. Germline V CDR1 and CDR2: SNHLY, FYNNEI. The CDR3 DNA reads TGTGCCAGCAGTGAAAGCGGCAGGTCCAGGCCCCAGCATTTT. It yields the protein CASSESGRSRPQHF.